This is a list of T cell receptor beta chains from one sample in a study of Ad26.COV2.S vaccination and SARS-CoV-2 variants. Assay: immunoSEQ multiplex PCR; the TCRdb copy retains only in-frame clones and omits some. The sample consists of roughly 410,000 clones, roughly 80% of them appearing once. The source material was peripheral blood, sampled in a trial of Ad26.COV2.S vaccine versus placebo. The receptors originated from a person aged 18 to 65 who received the Ad26.COV2.S COVID-19 vaccine or a placebo. Each CDR3 is given with its conserved first and last residue. Each record gives: D gene, J gene, V gene, clone size, CDR3 DNA, CDR3 protein. The D gene is left open where the match is weak. For some rows the clone size is stated as once, few or many, or as a class when expanded; others skip it.

d_gene: NA; j_gene: TRBJ2-7; v_gene: TRBV6-6; abundance: NA; CDR3nt: TGTGCCAGCAGTTGGCGGGCCGGACGAGACGAGCAGTACTTC; CDR3aa: CASSWRAGRDEQYF
d_gene: TRBD2; j_gene: TRBJ2-1; v_gene: TRBV24-1; abundance: NA; CDR3nt: TGTGCCACCAGTGCCCCAGGGGGGACTAGCGGGGGGAGCTCCTACAATGAGCAGTTCTTC; CDR3aa: CATSAPGGTSGGSSYNEQFF
d_gene: NA; j_gene: TRBJ1-3; v_gene: TRBV15; abundance: NA; CDR3nt: TGTGCCACCAGCAGAGCGGTACCTGGAAACACCATATATTTT; CDR3aa: CATSRAVPGNTIYF
d_gene: TRBD2; j_gene: TRBJ2-2; v_gene: TRBV3-1/TRBV3-2; abundance: NA; CDR3nt: TGTGCCAGCAGCCAAGATCGGGGGACTAGGCTGTTTTTT; CDR3aa: CASSQDRGTRLFF
d_gene: TRBD1; j_gene: TRBJ1-1; v_gene: TRBV5-5; abundance: NA; CDR3nt: TGTGCCAGCAGCTTGCAACAGGGGCGGAACACTGAAGCTTTCTTT; CDR3aa: CASSLQQGRNTEAFF
d_gene: NA; j_gene: TRBJ1-1; v_gene: TRBV20-1; abundance: NA; CDR3nt: TGCAGTGCTAGTACAGCTGAAGCTTTCTTT; CDR3aa: CSASTAEAFF
d_gene: TRBD2; j_gene: TRBJ2-5; v_gene: TRBV7-9; abundance: NA; CDR3nt: TGTGCCAGCAGCCGTTATAGCGGGACTGCGGAGACCCAGTACTTC; CDR3aa: CASSRYSGTAETQYF
d_gene: NA; j_gene: TRBJ1-4; v_gene: TRBV7-9; abundance: NA; CDR3nt: TGTGCCAGCTTAGGGGACGGCCGCAATGAAAAACTGTTTTTT; CDR3aa: CASLGDGRNEKLFF
d_gene: TRBD1; j_gene: TRBJ2-3; v_gene: TRBV9; abundance: NA; CDR3nt: TGTGCCAGCAGCGGCGCCGGGACAGAATTTTCAGATACGCAGTATTTT; CDR3aa: CASSGAGTEFSDTQYF
d_gene: NA; j_gene: TRBJ2-7; v_gene: TRBV9; abundance: NA; CDR3nt: TGTGCCAGCAGCGTAGGTAGGACAGCTACCTACGAGCAGTACTTC; CDR3aa: CASSVGRTATYEQYF
d_gene: TRBD2; j_gene: TRBJ2-3; v_gene: TRBV6-4; abundance: NA; CDR3nt: TGTGCCAGCAGCCGAACGGGGGGGGACACAGATACGCAGTATTTT; CDR3aa: CASSRTGGDTDTQYF
d_gene: NA; j_gene: TRBJ1-5; v_gene: TRBV6-2/TRBV6-3; abundance: NA; CDR3nt: TGTGCCAGCAGTTACCCCCAGGGTAGCAATCAGCCCCAGCATTTT; CDR3aa: CASSYPQGSNQPQHF
d_gene: NA; j_gene: TRBJ2-7; v_gene: TRBV29-1; abundance: NA; CDR3nt: TGCAGCGTTGAACAAGGCAAAGGCTACGAGCAGTACTTC; CDR3aa: CSVEQGKGYEQYF
d_gene: TRBD1; j_gene: TRBJ2-7; v_gene: TRBV4-3; abundance: NA; CDR3nt: TGCGCCAGCAGCCAACAGGGGGCCGCCTACGAGCAGTACTTC; CDR3aa: CASSQQGAAYEQYF
d_gene: NA; j_gene: TRBJ1-5; v_gene: TRBV12-3/TRBV12-4; abundance: NA; CDR3nt: TGTGCCACCGCGGAGGGGGAGGGCCAGCCCCAGCATTTT; CDR3aa: CATAEGEGQPQHF
d_gene: NA; j_gene: TRBJ1-1; v_gene: TRBV9; abundance: once; CDR3nt: TGTGCCAGCAGCGTAGCCCGGGCCGCTACTGAAGCTTTCTTT; CDR3aa: CASSVARAATEAFF
d_gene: NA; j_gene: TRBJ1-1; v_gene: TRBV7-9; abundance: NA; CDR3nt: TGTGCCAGCAGCTCCCCCGGGGGGGATAGGGACACTGAAGCTTTCTTT; CDR3aa: CASSSPGGDRDTEAFF
d_gene: TRBD1; j_gene: TRBJ1-5; v_gene: TRBV18; abundance: once; CDR3nt: TGTGCCAGCTCGCAGACCGGGACAGGTAGCAATCAGCCCCAGCATTTT; CDR3aa: CASSQTGTGSNQPQHF
d_gene: NA; j_gene: TRBJ1-1; v_gene: TRBV24-1; abundance: NA; CDR3nt: TGTGCCACCAGTGACGTCTTAGGAACTGAAGCTTTCTTT; CDR3aa: CATSDVLGTEAFF
d_gene: NA; j_gene: TRBJ2-1; v_gene: TRBV5-5; abundance: NA; CDR3nt: TGTGCCAGCAGCCCTGACATCGAGGGGGATGAGCAGTTCTTC; CDR3aa: CASSPDIEGDEQFF
d_gene: TRBD2; j_gene: TRBJ2-7; v_gene: TRBV13; abundance: NA; CDR3nt: TGTGCCAGCAGCTCCCGACTAGCGGGAGAGGACGAGCAGTACTTC; CDR3aa: CASSSRLAGEDEQYF
d_gene: NA; j_gene: TRBJ2-1; v_gene: TRBV28; abundance: NA; CDR3nt: TGTGCCAGCACCCTCCCCGGCTTTTACAATGAGCAGTTCTTC; CDR3aa: CASTLPGFYNEQFF
d_gene: TRBD1; j_gene: TRBJ1-3; v_gene: TRBV18; abundance: few; CDR3nt: TGTGCCAGCTCACCGGGGACAGGAGGTTGGGACACCATATATTTT; CDR3aa: CASSPGTGGWDTIYF
d_gene: NA; j_gene: TRBJ1-2; v_gene: TRBV3-1/TRBV3-2; abundance: NA; CDR3nt: TGTGCCAGCAGCCGAGACTTTCGGGACGGCTATGGCTACACCTTC; CDR3aa: CASSRDFRDGYGYTF
d_gene: NA; j_gene: TRBJ1-1; v_gene: TRBV11-3; abundance: NA; CDR3nt: TGTGCCAGCAGCTTGGTAGGCCGGATGAACACTGAAGCTTTCTTT; CDR3aa: CASSLVGRMNTEAFF
d_gene: NA; j_gene: TRBJ1-3; v_gene: TRBV11-2; abundance: NA; CDR3nt: TGTGCCAGCAGCTTAGATAGGGGTAAACGGGGTTTCCTCTCTGGAAACACCATATATTTT; CDR3aa: CASSLDRGKRGFLSGNTIYF
d_gene: NA; j_gene: TRBJ2-7; v_gene: TRBV11-1; abundance: NA; CDR3nt: TGTGCCAGCAACGCCCGCAGGGAGGACGAGCAGTACTTC; CDR3aa: CASNARREDEQYF
d_gene: NA; j_gene: TRBJ2-3; v_gene: TRBV30; abundance: NA; CDR3nt: TGTGCCTGGAGTCGAAAGGCAGATACGCAGTATTTT; CDR3aa: CAWSRKADTQYF
d_gene: NA; j_gene: TRBJ2-5; v_gene: TRBV9; abundance: NA; CDR3nt: TGTGCCAGCAGCGTAGCGGTCAATGGGGAGACCCAGTACTTC; CDR3aa: CASSVAVNGETQYF
d_gene: TRBD1; j_gene: TRBJ2-2; v_gene: TRBV9; abundance: once; CDR3nt: TGTGCCAGCAGCGCAGGGGGACAGGGGACCGGGGAGCTGTTTTTT; CDR3aa: CASSAGGQGTGELFF
d_gene: TRBD2; j_gene: TRBJ2-1; v_gene: TRBV19; abundance: NA; CDR3nt: TGTGCCAGTAGTCCCCGTGCGGGAGGTTTGATTGTTCTCAATGAGCAGTTCTTC; CDR3aa: CASSPRAGGLIVLNEQFF
d_gene: TRBD2; j_gene: TRBJ2-1; v_gene: TRBV24-1; abundance: NA; CDR3nt: TGTGCCACCAGTGATACCCCGACTAGCGGGTCCTACAATGAGCAGTTCTTC; CDR3aa: CATSDTPTSGSYNEQFF
d_gene: NA; j_gene: TRBJ1-2; v_gene: TRBV5-4; abundance: NA; CDR3nt: TGTGCCAGCAGCTTGGACGGATCCTACTATGGCTACACCTTC; CDR3aa: CASSLDGSYYGYTF
d_gene: NA; j_gene: TRBJ1-1; v_gene: TRBV27; abundance: NA; CDR3nt: TGTGCCAGCAGTTATACAGGGAAAGTTTACACTGAAGCTTTCTTT; CDR3aa: CASSYTGKVYTEAFF
d_gene: NA; j_gene: TRBJ1-5; v_gene: TRBV19; abundance: NA; CDR3nt: TGTGCCAGTAGTATAGTAGGGTTAAATCAGCCCCAGCATTTT; CDR3aa: CASSIVGLNQPQHF
d_gene: NA; j_gene: TRBJ2-5; v_gene: TRBV5-1; abundance: NA; CDR3nt: TGCGCCAGCAGCGCGGAAGGAAAAGAGACCCAGTACTTC; CDR3aa: CASSAEGKETQYF
d_gene: TRBD1; j_gene: TRBJ2-5; v_gene: TRBV2; abundance: NA; CDR3nt: TGTGCCAGCACAACAGGGGGCGGCGAGACCCAGTACTTC; CDR3aa: CASTTGGGETQYF
d_gene: TRBD1; j_gene: TRBJ2-7; v_gene: TRBV2; abundance: once; CDR3nt: TGTGCCAGCAGCGACCGGTCAGGGGGACCCCACGAGCAGTACTTC; CDR3aa: CASSDRSGGPHEQYF
d_gene: NA; j_gene: TRBJ2-3; v_gene: TRBV25-1; abundance: NA; CDR3nt: TGTGCCAGCAGTGCTTACCGAGGGACGGACACAGATACGCAGTATTTT; CDR3aa: CASSAYRGTDTDTQYF
d_gene: TRBD2; j_gene: TRBJ2-5; v_gene: TRBV2; abundance: NA; CDR3nt: TGTGCCAGCGGAAAGAGGCTAGCGGGGGGAGAGACCCAGTACTTC; CDR3aa: CASGKRLAGGETQYF
d_gene: NA; j_gene: TRBJ2-5; v_gene: TRBV19; abundance: NA; CDR3nt: TGTGCCAGTAGTCGGTACCAAGAGACCCAGTACTTC; CDR3aa: CASSRYQETQYF
d_gene: NA; j_gene: TRBJ1-1; v_gene: TRBV4-1; abundance: once; CDR3nt: TGCGCCAGCAGCCAGGGACGGAGGAGCACTGAAGCTTTCTTT; CDR3aa: CASSQGRRSTEAFF
d_gene: NA; j_gene: TRBJ2-2; v_gene: TRBV2; abundance: once; CDR3nt: TGTGCCAGCAGTCCCCCCTCCACCGGGGAGCTGTTTTTT; CDR3aa: CASSPPSTGELFF
d_gene: NA; j_gene: TRBJ2-5; v_gene: TRBV5-1; abundance: once; CDR3nt: TGCGCCAGCAGCCCCGGACGGAGCCAAGAGACCCAGTACTTC; CDR3aa: CASSPGRSQETQYF
d_gene: NA; j_gene: TRBJ1-1; v_gene: TRBV4-1; abundance: NA; CDR3nt: TGCGCCAGCAGCCTCACTGGGAACAGGAACACTGAAGCTTTCTTT; CDR3aa: CASSLTGNRNTEAFF
d_gene: TRBD1; j_gene: TRBJ2-6; v_gene: TRBV27; abundance: few; CDR3nt: TGTGCCAGCAGCCGCTACGGACAGGGTAGCGGGGCCAACGTCCTGACTTTC; CDR3aa: CASSRYGQGSGANVLTF
d_gene: NA; j_gene: TRBJ1-1; v_gene: TRBV2; abundance: NA; CDR3nt: TGTGCCAGCAGGGCGCGTGGTGTTCGGAACACTGAAGCTTTCTTT; CDR3aa: CASRARGVRNTEAFF
d_gene: TRBD1; j_gene: TRBJ1-1; v_gene: TRBV7-2; abundance: NA; CDR3nt: TGTGCCAGCAGCTTCGGGACAGGCGCTGAAGCTTTCTTT; CDR3aa: CASSFGTGAEAFF
d_gene: NA; j_gene: TRBJ2-1; v_gene: TRBV30; abundance: NA; CDR3nt: TGTGCCTGGAGTCGACAGCACAATGAGCAGTTCTTC; CDR3aa: CAWSRQHNEQFF
d_gene: NA; j_gene: TRBJ2-5; v_gene: TRBV6-2/TRBV6-3; abundance: NA; CDR3nt: TGTGCCAGCATCCCTGGTGAGACCCAGTACTTC; CDR3aa: CASIPGETQYF
d_gene: TRBD1; j_gene: TRBJ2-7; v_gene: TRBV7-9; abundance: NA; CDR3nt: TGTGCCAGCAGCTGGCCCGGGGACAGGGGCTACGAGCAGTACTTC; CDR3aa: CASSWPGDRGYEQYF
d_gene: TRBD1; j_gene: TRBJ2-2; v_gene: TRBV5-1; abundance: NA; CDR3nt: TGCGCCAGCAGCTTTTACAGGGGGAGGACCGGGGAGCTGTTTTTT; CDR3aa: CASSFYRGRTGELFF
d_gene: NA; j_gene: TRBJ1-3; v_gene: TRBV6-5; abundance: NA; CDR3nt: TGTGCCAGCAGTTACGCGGACCGTGGAAACACCATATATTTT; CDR3aa: CASSYADRGNTIYF